What follows is one T cell receptor (beta chain) and its context. Its antigen remains undetermined. No much larger clone is present one base from it, and per-base qualities are unavailable. The CDR1 and CDR2 encoded by the germline V gene (reference sequence) are DFQATT and SNEGSKA. The junction shows trimming of 5 bases on V and 4 bases on J, and the gene matches do not reach 12 bases of it. Inclusive of the bounding cysteine and phenylalanine, the CDR3 is 15 residues long. The kept DNA is CDR3 alone, 45 bases in frame from the first base. This sample is part of a study of identical twins (TCRdb year 2016). About the full investigation: TCR alpha and beta repertoires from monozygotic twins, unrelated adults of various ages and cord blood were deep-sequenced to test whether fetal clonotypes persist. To rule out contamination, replicate twin experiments were performed at different times with different library preparation protocols.

Paper-wide results and their limitations: Compared with coincidental sharing between unrelated individuals, out-of-frame TCR alpha sequences shared between twins had an excess of sequences with low generation probability. Because the same donors could not be followed over many years, the conclusions relied on cross-sectional statistical analysis. Abundant cord blood beta clonotypes had fewer insertions, young adult naive repertoires showed a similar but weaker trend, and memory repertoires showed no such trend. In monozygotic twins, out-of-frame TCR alpha sharing was systematically underestimated by recombination models, although the models agreed with sharing between unrelated individuals. Invariant T cells such as MAIT and iNKT could partly confound zero-insertion analyses, though diverse VJ usage argued against this for most clonotypes. In beta out-of-frame sequences, excess twin sharing was weaker, because having fewer shared sequences lowered the signal-to-noise ratio.

Only healthy Caucasian donors were included. Three pairs of female monozygotic twins, all aged about 18 to 30 years, made up the twin cohort. Positive isolation kits from Invitrogen were used to isolate the CD4+ and CD8+ T cell populations. The library was obtained by 5' RACE. Instrument on record: Illumina HiSeq 2000. Template switching added a universal primer binding site, and the final cDNA carried a unique molecular identifier that allowed TCR cDNA molecules to be counted accurately. Specific primers in the conserved constant-segment region were used to synthesize first-strand cDNA for the TCR alpha and beta chains. To control for contamination, every cDNA library was double barcoded, receiving both a SMART-Mk sample barcode and Illumina barcodes. TruSeq adapter sequences along with Illumina sample barcodes were introduced in two successive PCR steps. The Illumina HiSeq platform was used with custom primers to sequence TCR alpha and beta cDNA libraries. In the original analysis: MiGEC was used to process raw reads and extract unique molecular identifiers, and MiXCR was used to find CDR3 positions. Recombination models were inferred per individual with the repgenHMM and IGoR tools using an EM algorithm. The tcR package in R was used for shared clonotype analysis, with sharing normalized by the product of cloneset sizes. To study raw recombination free of thymic and clonal selection effects, out-of-frame nonproductive sequences were analyzed. Using fastp trimming at Q25 and MiXCR clonotype assembly, TCRdb reanalyzed the public sequencing data and kept in-frame beta chains. Rows with a matching CDR3 protein are joined into one entry that keeps the most common DNA and genes. These V and J calls originate from TCRdb's pipeline instead of the authors' own analysis. The sample table records approximately 470,000 distinct CDR3 sequences; approximately 15% of these occur just once. The top ten hold around 0.48% of the sample.

These same records also appear under a second study, on yellow fever vaccine responses in identical twins. As noted in the second study: The authors reported that the T cell response to vaccination in identical twins appeared partly convergent and partly personalized. The study precisely tracked vaccine-responding T cell clones in identical twins.

This receptor chain uses TRBV20-1 and TRBJ2-3; 7 bases in between match TRBD2. This clonotype was sampled from a woman under 30 in good health. Sequencing input: CD4+ T cells sorted from blood. The base sequence is TGCAGTGCTCGAAGACTAGCAGCAAGCCCAGATACGCAGTATTTT. This sequence encodes CSARRLAASPDTQYF.